The clone carrying this TCR beta chain has ten or more counts. The antigen is not known. In making TCR beta libraries, quantitative 5'-RACE with molecular barcodes was used. TCRdb ran MiXCR on the 5' RACE reads and lists one entry per CDR3 protein. The table lists 300,000 to 350,000 distinct CDR3 sequences, 11% of them singletons. This sample was taken from a study of CD8 T cells in ankylosing spondylitis. Study-wide results and caveats: A TCR beta motif of under 10 highly homologous variants seemed to mark ankylosing spondylitis blood. Disease-linked clones, CD8+, were relatively rare in peripheral blood. Before this, some motif variants had been reported in reactive arthritis synovial fluid and blood.

Trimming pared 4 bases from V and 5 bases from J, leaving 17 bases between. The germline gives CDR1 MDHEN, CDR2 SYDVKM. The length of the CDR3 is 15 residues. The sample was blood, either unsorted or a sorted T cell fraction (not recorded which). The chain carries TRBV28 and TRBJ1-2; D perhaps matches TRBD1 (6 bases). The receptor's source is a female donor with ankylosing spondylitis or in good health (not recorded which). The CDR3 region has the DNA TGTGCCAGCAGTTCGCGCGGCGGGGGCGCGTATGGCTACACCTTC. Its protein is CASSSRGGGAYGYTF.